The next 5 T cell receptor beta chains were all read from a single sample in a study of beta chain features in type 1 diabetes. What was sequenced were expressed TCRB transcripts, since all of the isolated RNA had been reverse transcribed. Data came from immunoSEQ multiplex PCR; TCRdb stores just in-frame clones and leaves some out. The repertoire consists of 300,000 to 350,000 clones, with roughly 8% occurring once and the leading ten covering less than 0.45%. Sequencing was carried out using central memory CD4+ T cells from blood. Receptor source: a woman aged 18-29 years in good health.

The chain carries TRBV29-1 and TRBJ2-5; D remains ambiguous. TRBJ2-7 matches the DNA end more closely, so the J call is doubtful. CDR1 SQVTM and CDR2 ANQGSEA come from the germline V gene. The CDR3 contains 12 residues. CDR3 residues: CSVTVAAYEQYF. The CDR3 bases are TGCAGCGTAACTGTGGCGGCTTACGAGCAGTACTTC.

The J gene is TRBJ1-1, the V gene TRBV5-4; D may be TRBD1 (6 bases). The CDR3 consists of 12 residues. V shed 1 base and J shed 7 bases, with 8 bases lying between them. CDR1 is SGHNT and CDR2 is YYREEE in the germline V gene (reference sequence). For the CDR3, the DNA is TGTGCCAGCAGCTTGCCACAGGGTGAAGCTTTCTTT. Its translation is CASSLPQGEAFF.

This clone was seen more than once but under ten times. One end of the junction varies from germline; a read error may be responsible. The chain recombines TRBV5-1 with TRBJ2-5; D possibly corresponds to TRBD2 (6 bases). CDR1 SGHRS and CDR2 YFSETQ come from the germline V gene. The CDR3 runs to 15 residues. The CDR3 region is CASSLGLDGQEAQYF. CDR3 nucleotides: TGCGCCAGCAGCTTGGGACTAGATGGGCAAGAGGCCCAGTACTTC. Drawing the rest from reference TRBV5-1 and TRBJ2-5, the complete variable domain is KAGVTQTPRYLIKTRGQQVTLSCSPISGHRSVSWYQQTPGQGLQFLFEYFSETQRNKGNFPGRFSGRQFSNSRSEMNVSTLELGDSALYLCASSLGLDGQEAQYFGPGTRLLVL.

This clone came up a few times. The chain uses TRBV7-2 and TRBJ1-1, with D tentatively TRBD1 (6 bases). CDR1 is SGHTA and CDR2 is FQGNSA in the germline V gene. The CDR3 totals 14 residues. The germline V and J ends were trimmed by 5 bases and 4 bases, with 14 bases remaining between them. CDR3 sequence (DNA): TGTGCCAGCAGCCCACGAGGGGGAGGCACTGAAGCTTTCTTT. It encodes CASSPRGGGTEAFF.

The chain carries TRBV7-3 and TRBJ2-1, with TRBD2 as a possible D gene (6 bases). The CDR3 consists of 15 residues. Germline values: CDR1 SGHTA, CDR2 FQGTGA. Between the trimmed V and J ends, which lost 5 bases and 2 bases, there was a span of 13 bases. CDR3 loop: CASSIRRVPYNEQFF. CDR3 in DNA: TGTGCCAGCAGCATACGGAGGGTGCCCTACAATGAGCAGTTCTTC.